These T cell receptor beta chains were read from a single sample in a study of blood T cell repertoires in COVID-19. The data were produced by immunoSEQ multiplex PCR, yet TCRdb's version contains in-frame clones alone and is incomplete. The sample holds some 100,000 clones, 82% seen once. The sample taken for sequencing was peripheral blood. Receptor source: a man aged 50-59 years with active or convalescent COVID-19. Both conserved end residues are part of each CDR3. Fields, in order: V gene, D gene, J gene, clone size, CDR3 protein, CDR3 DNA. D genes are given only for firm matches. Part of the rows lack a size; the others show once, few, many or a class for expanded clones.

TRBV5-6	TRBD1	TRBJ1-6	once	CASSEGAVGNSPLHF	TGTGCCAGCAGCGAGGGGGCGGTTGGGAATTCACCCCTCCACTTT
TRBV18	.	TRBJ1-2	.	CASSQRQGDGYTF	TGTGCCAGCTCGCAAAGGCAGGGTGACGGCTACACCTTC
TRBV5-6	.	TRBJ1-2	.	CASTVQGFNYGYTF	TGTGCCAGCACCGTACAGGGATTCAACTATGGCTACACCTTC
TRBV9	TRBD1	TRBJ1-6	few	CASSVEQGGWSSPLHF	TGTGCCAGCAGCGTAGAACAGGGGGGATGGTCTTCACCCCTCCACTTT
TRBV6-4	TRBD2	TRBJ2-1	.	CASRNSGGAHNEQFF	TGTGCCAGCAGGAATAGCGGGGGGGCCCACAATGAGCAGTTCTTC
TRBV5-1	TRBD2	TRBJ2-3	.	CASSLRTSGGTDTQYF	TGCGCCAGCAGCCTTCGGACTAGCGGGGGCACAGATACGCAGTATTTT
TRBV5-5	TRBD1	TRBJ2-3	.	CASSPGTGGLDTQYF	TGTGCCAGCAGCCCAGGGACAGGGGGCTTGGATACGCAGTATTTT
TRBV6-5	TRBD1	TRBJ1-1	.	CASNGQGGTEAFF	TGTGCCAGCAACGGACAGGGTGGCACTGAAGCTTTCTTT
TRBV4-2	TRBD1	TRBJ1-2	.	CASSLGQGDSYGYTF	TGTGCCAGCAGCCTGGGACAGGGGGATTCCTATGGCTACACCTTC
TRBV28	.	TRBJ2-3	few	CASSTGLRTDTQYF	TGTGCCAGCAGCACGGGACTCCGCACAGATACGCAGTATTTT
TRBV6-1	TRBD1	TRBJ1-5	once	CASSEDGTGVGSNQPQHF	TGTGCCAGCAGTGAAGATGGGACAGGGGTAGGGAGCAATCAGCCCCAGCATTTT
TRBV20-1	.	TRBJ2-6	few	CSASSIAGANVLTF	TGCAGTGCTAGTTCCATAGCTGGGGCCAACGTCCTGACTTTC
TRBV5-8	.	TRBJ1-4	.	CASSDRERKLFF	TGTGCCAGCAGCGACCGGGAGAGAAAACTGTTTTTT
TRBV2	.	TRBJ2-3	.	CASSEEAGAPFKPPSTDTQYF	TGTGCCAGCAGTGAAGAGGCGGGGGCTCCCTTTAAACCGCCTAGCACAGATACGCAGTATTTT
TRBV30	.	TRBJ1-2	.	CAWSVGGSVNYGYTF	TGTGCCTGGAGTGTAGGAGGATCAGTTAACTATGGCTACACCTTC